This T cell receptor (beta chain) was profiled in a study of T and B cells in COVID-19 patients. Study-level information: Critical illness requiring mechanical ventilation or extracorporeal membrane oxygenation affected about 65% of the 20 active-infection patients.

This clonotype qualifies as large. TRB rearrangements were amplified by multiplex PCR with BIOMED2 TRB-A/B primers. TCRdb ran MiXCR on the multiplex PCR reads and lists one entry per CDR3 protein. Seen here are over 1,000 distinct CDR3 sequences, around 20% observed once, and the top ten hold approximately 71%. From blood, roughly 220-550 ng of genomic DNA served as TRB template. CDR1 is SQVTM and CDR2 is ANQGSEA in the germline V gene. With 5 bases clipped from V and 2 bases from J, the junction kept 6 bases outside the gene matches. This CDR3 has 14 residues. The sequenced material came from blood. V is TRBV29-1 and J is TRBJ1-5, with 7 positions matching TRBD1. The clonotype comes from a human donor with active COVID-19. The donor label of this sample is uncertain. The CDR3, as DNA: TGCAGCGTTAAGAACGGACAGGGCAATCAGCCCCAGCATTTT. Its protein is CSVKNGQGNQPQHF. The full variable domain, its missing parts supplied by reference TRBV29-1 and TRBJ1-5, is SAVISQKPSRDICQRGTSLTIQCQVDSQVTMMFWYRQQPGQSLTLIATANQGSEATYESGFVIDKFPISRPNLTFSTLTVSNMSPEDSSIYLCSVKNGQGNQPQHFGDGTRLSIL.